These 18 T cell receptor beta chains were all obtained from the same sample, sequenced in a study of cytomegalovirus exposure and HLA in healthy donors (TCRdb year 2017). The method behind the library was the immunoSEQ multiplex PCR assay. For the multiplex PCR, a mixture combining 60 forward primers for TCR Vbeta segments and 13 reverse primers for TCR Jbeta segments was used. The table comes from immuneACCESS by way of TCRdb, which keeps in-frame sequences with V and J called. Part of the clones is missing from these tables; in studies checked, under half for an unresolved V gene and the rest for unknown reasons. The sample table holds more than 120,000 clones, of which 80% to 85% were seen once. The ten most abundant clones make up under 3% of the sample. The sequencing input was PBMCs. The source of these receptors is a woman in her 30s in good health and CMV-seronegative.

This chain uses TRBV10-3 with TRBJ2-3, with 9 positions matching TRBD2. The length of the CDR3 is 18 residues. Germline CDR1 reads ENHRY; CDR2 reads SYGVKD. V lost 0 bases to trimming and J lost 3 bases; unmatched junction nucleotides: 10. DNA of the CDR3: TGTGCCATCAGTGAGTCGAGGGTTAGCGGGAGAAGTACAGATACGCAGTATTTT. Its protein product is CAISESRVSGRSTDTQYF.

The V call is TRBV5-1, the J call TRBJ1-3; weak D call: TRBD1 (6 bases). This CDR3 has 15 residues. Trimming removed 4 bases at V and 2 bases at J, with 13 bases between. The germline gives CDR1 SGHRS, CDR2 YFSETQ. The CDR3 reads CASSLIQGPGNTIYF. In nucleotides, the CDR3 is TGCGCCAGCAGCCTCATACAGGGACCTGGAAACACCATATATTTT.

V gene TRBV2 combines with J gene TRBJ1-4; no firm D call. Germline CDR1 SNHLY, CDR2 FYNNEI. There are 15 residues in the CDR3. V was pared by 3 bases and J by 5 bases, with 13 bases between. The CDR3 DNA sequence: TGTGCCAGCAGTGATCAGGCCCAGATGAATGAAAAACTGTTTTTT. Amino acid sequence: CASSDQAQMNEKLFF.

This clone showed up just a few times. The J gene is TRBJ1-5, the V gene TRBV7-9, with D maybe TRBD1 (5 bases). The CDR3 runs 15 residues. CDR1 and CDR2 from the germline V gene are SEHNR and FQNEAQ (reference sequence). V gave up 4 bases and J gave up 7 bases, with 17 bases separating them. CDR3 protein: CASSSIRAEGQPQHF. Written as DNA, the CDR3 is TGTGCCAGCAGCTCTATTCGCGCGGAGGGGCAGCCCCAGCATTTT.

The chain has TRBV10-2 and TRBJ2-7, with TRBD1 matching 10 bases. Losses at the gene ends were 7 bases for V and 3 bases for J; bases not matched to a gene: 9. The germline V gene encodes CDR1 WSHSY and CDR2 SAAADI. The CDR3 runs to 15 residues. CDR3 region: CASTPARDRGYEQYF. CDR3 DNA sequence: TGCGCCAGCACCCCAGCACGGGACAGGGGCTACGAGCAGTACTTC.

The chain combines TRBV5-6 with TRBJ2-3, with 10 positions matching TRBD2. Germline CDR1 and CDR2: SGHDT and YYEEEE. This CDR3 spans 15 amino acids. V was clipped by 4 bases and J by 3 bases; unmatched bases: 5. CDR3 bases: TGTGCCAGCAGCCGGCTAGCGGGGGCAACAGATACGCAGTATTTT. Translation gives CASSRLAGATDTQYF.

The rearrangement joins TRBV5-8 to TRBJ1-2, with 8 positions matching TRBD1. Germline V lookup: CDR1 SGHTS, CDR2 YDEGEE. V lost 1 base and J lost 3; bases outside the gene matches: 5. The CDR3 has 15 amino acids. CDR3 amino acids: CASSLRPTGDYGYTF. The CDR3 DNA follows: TGTGCCAGCAGCTTGCGCCCGACAGGGGACTATGGCTACACCTTC. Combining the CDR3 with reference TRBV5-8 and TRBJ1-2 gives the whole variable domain EAGVTQSPTHLIKTRGQQATLRCSPISGHTSVYWYQQALGLGLQFLLWYDEGEERNRGNFPPRFSGRQFPNYSSELNVNALELEDSALYLCASSLRPTGDYGYTFGSGTRLTVV.

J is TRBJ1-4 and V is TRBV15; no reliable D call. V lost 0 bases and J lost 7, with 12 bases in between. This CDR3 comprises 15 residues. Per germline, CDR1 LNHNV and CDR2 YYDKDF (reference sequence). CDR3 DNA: TGTGCCACCAGCAGAGATCGGCGAACGGGTGAAAAACTGTTTTTT. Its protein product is CATSRDRRTGEKLFF. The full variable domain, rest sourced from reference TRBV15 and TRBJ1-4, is DAMVIQNPRYQVTQFGKPVTLSCSQTLNHNVMYWYQQKSSQAPKLLFHYYDKDFNNEADTPDNFQSRRPNTSFCFLDIRSPGLGDTAMYLCATSRDRRTGEKLFFGSGTQLSVL.

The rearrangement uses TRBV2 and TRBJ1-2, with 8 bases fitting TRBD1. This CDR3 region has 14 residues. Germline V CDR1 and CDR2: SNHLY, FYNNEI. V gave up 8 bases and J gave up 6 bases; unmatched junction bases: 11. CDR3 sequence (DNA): TGTGCCAGCTCGTGGACAGGGTTTAGAGATGGCTACACCTTC. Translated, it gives CASSWTGFRDGYTF.

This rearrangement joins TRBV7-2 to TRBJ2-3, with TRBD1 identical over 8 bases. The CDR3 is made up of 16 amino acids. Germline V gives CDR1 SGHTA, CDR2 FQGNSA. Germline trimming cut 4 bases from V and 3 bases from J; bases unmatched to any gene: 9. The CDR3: CASSSDRGVGTDTQYF. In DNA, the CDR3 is TGTGCCAGCAGCTCAGACAGGGGAGTAGGGACAGATACGCAGTATTTT.

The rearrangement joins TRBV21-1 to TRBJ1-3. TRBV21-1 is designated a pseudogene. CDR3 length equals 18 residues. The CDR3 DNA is TGTGCCAGCAGCAAAGTATACCGAGTGAGTGTCTCTGGAAACACCATATATTTT. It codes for CASSKVYRVSVSGNTIYF.

CDR3 bases: TGTGCCAGCAGCTCCGGTTTAGCGGGTCCCACAGATACGCAGTATTTT. Translation: CASSSGLAGPTDTQYF. The chain has TRBV7-9 and TRBJ2-3; 7 bases are shared with TRBD2. The trim removed 4 bases at V and 2 bases at J, leaving 9 bases unmatched. This CDR3 has 16 residues. CDR1 is SEHNR, CDR2 FQNEAQ, per germline (reference sequence).

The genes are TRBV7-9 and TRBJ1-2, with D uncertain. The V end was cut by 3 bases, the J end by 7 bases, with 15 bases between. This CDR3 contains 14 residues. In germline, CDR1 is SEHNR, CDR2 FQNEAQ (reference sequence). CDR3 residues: CASSLIEGLGGYTF. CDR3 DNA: TGTGCCAGCAGCTTGATTGAGGGTCTGGGTGGCTACACCTTC.

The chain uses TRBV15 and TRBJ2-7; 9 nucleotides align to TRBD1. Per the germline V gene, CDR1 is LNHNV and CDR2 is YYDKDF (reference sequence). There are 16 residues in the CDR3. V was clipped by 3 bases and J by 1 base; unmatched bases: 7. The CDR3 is CATSRDRGPLSYEQYF. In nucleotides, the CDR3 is TGTGCCACCAGCAGGGACAGGGGACCCCTTTCCTACGAGCAGTACTTC. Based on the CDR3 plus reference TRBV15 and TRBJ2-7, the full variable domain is DAMVIQNPRYQVTQFGKPVTLSCSQTLNHNVMYWYQQKSSQAPKLLFHYYDKDFNNEADTPDNFQSRRPNTSFCFLDIRSPGLGDTAMYLCATSRDRGPLSYEQYFGPGTRLTVT.

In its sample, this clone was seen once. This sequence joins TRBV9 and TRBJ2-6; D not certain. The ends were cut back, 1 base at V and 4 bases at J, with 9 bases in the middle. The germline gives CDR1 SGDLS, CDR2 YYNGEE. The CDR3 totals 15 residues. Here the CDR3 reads CASSVWYTGANVLTF. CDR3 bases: TGTGCCAGCAGCGTATGGTACACCGGGGCCAACGTCCTGACTTTC.

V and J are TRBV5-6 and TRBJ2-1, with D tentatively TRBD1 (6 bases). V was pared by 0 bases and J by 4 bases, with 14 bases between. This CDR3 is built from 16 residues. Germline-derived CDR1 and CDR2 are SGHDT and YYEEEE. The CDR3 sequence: CASSLERDTAYNEQFF. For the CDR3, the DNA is TGTGCCAGCAGCTTGGAAAGGGACACAGCTTACAATGAGCAGTTCTTC.

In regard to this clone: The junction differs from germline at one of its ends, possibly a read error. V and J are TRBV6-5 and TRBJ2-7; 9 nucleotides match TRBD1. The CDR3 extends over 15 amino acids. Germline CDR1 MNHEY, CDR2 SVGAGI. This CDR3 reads CAGRPIRDRVGEQYF. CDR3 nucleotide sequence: TGTGCCGGCAGGCCCATCCGGGACAGGGTGGGTGAGCAGTACTTC.

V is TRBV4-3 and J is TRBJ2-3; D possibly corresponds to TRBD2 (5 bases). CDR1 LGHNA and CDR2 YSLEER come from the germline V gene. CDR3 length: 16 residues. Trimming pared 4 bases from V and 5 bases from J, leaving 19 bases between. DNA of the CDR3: TGCGCCAGCAGCCCGAGGGTCCTTAATAGCCTAGATACGCAGTATTTT. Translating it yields CASSPRVLNSLDTQYF.